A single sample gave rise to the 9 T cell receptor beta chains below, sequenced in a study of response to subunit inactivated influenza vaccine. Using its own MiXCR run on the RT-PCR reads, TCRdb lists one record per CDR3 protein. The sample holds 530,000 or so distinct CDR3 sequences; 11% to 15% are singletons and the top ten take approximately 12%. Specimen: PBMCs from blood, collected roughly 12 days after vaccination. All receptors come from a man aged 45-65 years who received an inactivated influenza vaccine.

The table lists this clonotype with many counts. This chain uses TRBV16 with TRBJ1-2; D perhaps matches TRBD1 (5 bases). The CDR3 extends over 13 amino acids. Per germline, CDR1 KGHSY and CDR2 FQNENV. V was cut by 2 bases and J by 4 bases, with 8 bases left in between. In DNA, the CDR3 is TGTGCCAGCAGCCAAGTCCAGGGCTATGGCTACACCTTC. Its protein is CASSQVQGYGYTF.

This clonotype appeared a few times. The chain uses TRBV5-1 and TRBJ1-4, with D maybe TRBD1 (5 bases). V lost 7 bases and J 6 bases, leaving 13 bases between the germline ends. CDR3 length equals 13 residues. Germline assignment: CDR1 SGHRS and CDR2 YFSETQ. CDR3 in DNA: TGCGCCAGCCGACCAGGGCCTGATGAAAAACTGTTTTTT. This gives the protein CASRPGPDEKLFF. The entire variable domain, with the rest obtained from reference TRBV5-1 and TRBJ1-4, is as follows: KAGVTQTPRYLIKTRGQQVTLSCSPISGHRSVSWYQQTPGQGLQFLFEYFSETQRNKGNFPGRFSGRQFSNSRSEMNVSTLELGDSALYLCASRPGPDEKLFFGSGTQLSVL.

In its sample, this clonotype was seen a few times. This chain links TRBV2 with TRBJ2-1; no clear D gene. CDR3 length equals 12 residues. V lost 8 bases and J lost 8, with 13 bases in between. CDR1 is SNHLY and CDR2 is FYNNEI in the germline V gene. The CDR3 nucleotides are TGTGCCAGCGTTGCTTATAACTATGAGCAGTTCTTC. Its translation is CASVAYNYEQFF.

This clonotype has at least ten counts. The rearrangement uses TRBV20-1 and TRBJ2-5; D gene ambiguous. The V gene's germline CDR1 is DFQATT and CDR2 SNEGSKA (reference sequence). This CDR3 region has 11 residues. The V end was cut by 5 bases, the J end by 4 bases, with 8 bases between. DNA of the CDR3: TGCAGTGCTTTCAAGGGAGAGACCCAGTACTTC. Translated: CSAFKGETQYF.

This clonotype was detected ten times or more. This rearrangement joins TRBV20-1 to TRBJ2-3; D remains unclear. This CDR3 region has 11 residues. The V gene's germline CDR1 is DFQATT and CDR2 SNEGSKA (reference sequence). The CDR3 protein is CRSTTTDTQYF. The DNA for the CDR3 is TGCAGGAGCACAACCACAGATACGCAGTATTTT.

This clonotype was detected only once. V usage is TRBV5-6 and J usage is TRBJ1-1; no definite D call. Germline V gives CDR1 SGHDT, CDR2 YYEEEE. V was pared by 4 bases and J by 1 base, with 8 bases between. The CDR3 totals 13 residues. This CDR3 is CASSRIRNTEAFF. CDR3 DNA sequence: TGTGCCAGCAGCAGGATAAGGAACACTGAAGCTTTCTTT.

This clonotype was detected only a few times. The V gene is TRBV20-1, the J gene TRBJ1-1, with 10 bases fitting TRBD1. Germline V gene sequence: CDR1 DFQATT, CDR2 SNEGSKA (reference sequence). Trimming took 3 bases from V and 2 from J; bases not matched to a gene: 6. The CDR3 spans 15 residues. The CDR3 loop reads CSARSGQGINTEAFF. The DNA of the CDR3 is TGCAGTGCTAGGTCGGGACAGGGGATAAACACTGAAGCTTTCTTT.

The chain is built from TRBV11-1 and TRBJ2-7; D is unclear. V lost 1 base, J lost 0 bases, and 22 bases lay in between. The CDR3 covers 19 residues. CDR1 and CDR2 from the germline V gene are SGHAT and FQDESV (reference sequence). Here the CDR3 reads CASSLVSPWIGLVSYEQYF. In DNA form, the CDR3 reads TGTGCCAGCAGCTTAGTAAGTCCGTGGATCGGGCTGGTCTCCTACGAGCAGTACTTC.

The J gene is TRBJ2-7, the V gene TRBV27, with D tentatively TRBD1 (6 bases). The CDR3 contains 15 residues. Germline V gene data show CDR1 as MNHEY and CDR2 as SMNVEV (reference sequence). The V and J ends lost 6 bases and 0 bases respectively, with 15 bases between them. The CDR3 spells CASSRLGDNSYEQYF. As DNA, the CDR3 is TGTGCCAGCAGCCGCTTAGGGGACAACTCCTACGAGCAGTACTTC.